Listed below are T cell receptor beta chains from one sample, sequenced in a study of T cell clones after liver transplantation. The repertoire was sequenced with immunoSEQ multiplex PCR; TCRdb's copy has only in-frame clones and lacks some. Of 6,000 or so clones in the sample, roughly 80% were seen once. The source material was CD8+ T cells from blood, sampled before liver transplant. The receptors shown here come from a human donor who received a liver transplant. CDR3s include the opening cysteine and the closing phenylalanine or tryptophan. Each record gives: CDR3 protein, D gene, J gene, V gene. The D gene is left open where the match is weak.

CASSQVATNEKLFF,NA,TRBJ1-4,TRBV5-6
CASSVSGTSAHYEQYF,TRBD2,TRBJ2-7,TRBV19
CATRLQGWAGELFF,TRBD1,TRBJ2-2,TRBV6-4
CASSPVRGLGANVLTF,TRBD1,TRBJ2-6,TRBV4-3
CASSLDRGVGNTQYF,TRBD1,TRBJ2-3,TRBV5-1
CASSVSTGTDTQYF,NA,TRBJ2-3,TRBV9
CASSQDPSGGANVLTF,NA,TRBJ2-6,TRBV4-3
CASSSTPQGNEQYF,NA,TRBJ2-7,TRBV27
CASSQGGGGTEAFF,NA,TRBJ1-1,TRBV4-3
CASSLRVYNEQFF,NA,TRBJ2-1,TRBV6-5
CASSPSDRIYGYTF,NA,TRBJ1-2,TRBV4-1
CASSPRPTGSLFAYEQYF,TRBD1,TRBJ2-7,TRBV19
CASSLDLAGGAGEQYF,TRBD2,TRBJ2-7,TRBV5-1
CASSPTESGNTIYF,NA,TRBJ1-3,TRBV7-4
CASSKGHDVVDTQYF,NA,TRBJ2-3,TRBV4-2
CASSSGTGGTDTQYF,TRBD1,TRBJ2-3,TRBV7-7
CASSLATLAGGYEQYF,TRBD2,TRBJ2-7,TRBV5-6
CASSLGLADQAQYF,TRBD2,TRBJ2-5,TRBV7-6
CASSEASSGSRADTQYF,TRBD2,TRBJ2-3,TRBV2
CASKGSPTDTQYF,NA,TRBJ2-3,TRBV5-6
CASREGRYTF,NA,TRBJ1-2,TRBV2
CATKGAPAGGPSYEQYF,NA,TRBJ2-7,TRBV21-1
CASSAFQDTQYF,NA,TRBJ2-3,TRBV7-9
CASSQDPGEFHTEAFF,NA,TRBJ1-1,TRBV4-2
CASSPTESGNTIYF,NA,TRBJ1-3,TRBV7-5
CSVEAASGRGSEQYF,TRBD2,TRBJ2-7,TRBV29-1
CASSPGGLYQETQYF,NA,TRBJ2-5,TRBV7-9
CASSLLITDYYNEQFF,NA,TRBJ2-1,TRBV28
CARMKERSSYEQYF,NA,TRBJ2-7,TRBV5-3
CASSSQGQLSGNTIYF,TRBD1,TRBJ1-3,TRBV4-1
CASSLRGPIGSPLHF,NA,TRBJ1-6,TRBV27
CASSQDREQGGYNEQFF,NA,TRBJ2-1,TRBV4-3
CASSLPSGGSEQFF,TRBD2,TRBJ2-1,TRBV7-9
CATSRDRLAGFTDTQYF,TRBD2,TRBJ2-3,TRBV15
CASSEGVSGRLQQYF,TRBD2,TRBJ2-7,TRBV25-1
CASSPGQRNTGELFF,TRBD1,TRBJ2-2,TRBV27
CASSAGSYEQYF,NA,TRBJ2-7,TRBV13
CASSLDGTGPYEQYF,TRBD1,TRBJ2-7,TRBV5-4
CASSSLGLADEQFF,TRBD2,TRBJ2-1,TRBV5-4
CASASGAGGLNEQFF,TRBD2,TRBJ2-1,TRBV4-1
CASSFFGSGGGETQYF,TRBD2,TRBJ2-5,TRBV5-4
CASSLRLEGNRYGQYF,NA,TRBJ2-7,TRBV5-1
CASTPEESYEQYF,NA,TRBJ2-7,TRBV2
CASSKVLATQHTEAFF,NA,TRBJ1-1,TRBV21-1
CASSPPGLAGVGELFF,TRBD2,TRBJ2-2,TRBV4-1
CASSIGQGRQPQHF,TRBD1,TRBJ1-5,TRBV5-6
CASSQGQYPDTGELFF,NA,TRBJ2-2,TRBV4-3
CASSGSWDFEFF,NA,TRBJ2-1,TRBV2
CASSGGGRGQPQHF,NA,TRBJ1-5,TRBV7-9
CASSFAGVEETQYF,NA,TRBJ2-5,TRBV27
CASSLAGRSYNEQFF,NA,TRBJ2-1,TRBV13
CASEYNDNQPQHF,NA,TRBJ1-5,TRBV6-1
CASSLGGSGYGYTF,NA,TRBJ1-2,TRBV11-2
CASSPVGNTEAFF,NA,TRBJ1-1,TRBV19
CASGNTGVDEQYF,TRBD1,TRBJ2-7,TRBV12-5
CASSYNTGELFF,NA,TRBJ2-2,TRBV5-1